The rows below give T cell receptor beta chains drawn from one sample of a study of shared clonotypes between healthy human individuals. Sequencing used immunoSEQ multiplex PCR; TCRdb keeps in-frame clones, though not all of them. The sample holds some 2,500,000 clones; approximately 90% are singletons and the top ten take roughly 0.34%. Sequenced material: naive CD4+ T cells from PBMCs. The receptor set was obtained from a young man in good health. Some clones in this sample may be carry-over from other donors' samples. Both conserved end residues are part of each CDR3. The order of the fields is D gene, clone size, J gene, V gene, CDR3 protein, CDR3 DNA. A D gene is named only where the DNA matches it firmly. Not all rows give a size; the values are once, few, many and, for expanded clones, a class.

>.|.|TRBJ2-5|TRBV6-1
CASTFVRETQYF
TGTGCCAGCACCTTTGTGAGAGAGACCCAGTACTTC
>.|.|TRBJ2-7|TRBV28
CASSLPGTFYEQYF
TGTGCCAGCAGTTTGCCTGGGACTTTCTACGAGCAGTACTTC
>.|.|TRBJ2-5|TRBV7-3
CASSLRAGQTQYF
TGTGCCAGCAGCCTAAGGGCGGGACAGACCCAGTACTTC
>.|.|TRBJ2-3|TRBV5-4
CASSSKEQGGSDTQYF
TGTGCCAGCAGCTCGAAGGAACAGGGGGGGTCGGATACGCAGTATTTT
>.|.|TRBJ1-2|TRBV7-8
CASSFGGGDGYTF
TGTGCCAGCAGCTTTGGTGGAGGGGATGGCTACACCTTC
>TRBD2|.|TRBJ2-5|TRBV30
CAWSNGGVGETQYF
TGTGCCTGGTCCAACGGGGGGGTAGGGGAGACCCAGTACTTC
>.|once|TRBJ2-5|TRBV7-3
CASSSRLGETQYF
TGTGCCAGCAGCTCTCGACTAGGAGAGACCCAGTACTTC
>.|.|TRBJ2-7|TRBV30
CAWSVSLARTYEQYF
TGTGCCTGGAGTGTTTCGCTAGCAAGGACCTACGAGCAGTACTTC
>.|.|TRBJ1-1|TRBV30
CAWTTKRGPLGTEAFF
TGTGCCTGGACCACTAAAAGGGGACCCTTGGGCACTGAAGCTTTCTTT
>TRBD1|.|TRBJ1-5|TRBV19
CASKEWTGINQPQHF
TGTGCCAGTAAGGAATGGACAGGGATTAATCAGCCCCAGCATTTT
>.|.|TRBJ2-7|TRBV6-6
CASSYIGGHEQYF
TGTGCCAGCAGTTACATAGGGGGACACGAGCAGTACTTC
>.|.|TRBJ2-7|TRBV15
CATSRELDKTYEQYF
TGTGCCACCAGCAGAGAATTAGACAAGACCTACGAGCAGTACTTC
>.|.|TRBJ2-2|TRBV15
CATSKRAGELFF
TGTGCCACCAGCAAGAGGGCCGGGGAGCTGTTTTTT
>.|.|TRBJ2-7|TRBV6-1
CASSQGWADGGYF
TGTGCCAGCAGTCAAGGATGGGCGGACGGCGGGTACTTC
>.|.|TRBJ2-7|TRBV5-1
CASSFGTVNSYEQYF
TGCGCCAGCAGCTTCGGGACGGTCAACTCCTACGAGCAGTACTTC
>.|.|TRBJ1-2|TRBV7-8
CASSLMGEGTVGGYTF
TGTGCCAGCAGCTTAATGGGTGAGGGGACGGTCGGGGGCTACACCTTC
>.|.|TRBJ1-3|TRBV5-4
CASSFRGQFLDTIYF
TGTGCCAGCAGCTTTAGAGGACAGTTTTTGGACACCATATATTTT
>.|few|TRBJ1-4|TRBV9
CASSVSPLANEKLFF
TGTGCCAGCAGCGTTAGTCCATTAGCTAATGAAAAACTGTTTTTT
>TRBD2|.|TRBJ2-3|TRBV6-6
CASSPGLAGADTQYF
TGTGCCAGCAGTCCGGGACTAGCGGGAGCGGATACGCAGTATTTT
>TRBD1|.|TRBJ2-5|TRBV5-6
CASSSRTGGETQYF
TGTGCCAGCAGCTCGAGGACAGGGGGGGAGACCCAGTACTTC
>.|.|TRBJ2-6|TRBV27
CASSLTGANVLTF
TGTGCCAGCAGTCTGACAGGGGCCAACGTCCTGACTTTC
>.|.|TRBJ1-2|TRBV5-1
CASSLADSYGYTF
TGCGCCAGCAGCTTGGCGGACAGCTATGGCTACACCTTC
>TRBD1|.|TRBJ1-2|TRBV2
CASRLRGQGHGYTF
TGTGCCAGCAGACTAAGGGGACAGGGCCATGGCTACACCTTC
>.|.|TRBJ1-5|TRBV28
CASSATRQPQHF
TGTGCCAGCAGTGCCACCCGGCAGCCCCAGCATTTT
>TRBD1|once|TRBJ2-1|TRBV2
CASSENGQGAVEQFF
TGTGCCAGCAGTGAAAATGGACAGGGGGCGGTTGAGCAGTTCTTC
>TRBD1|.|TRBJ1-2|TRBV28
CASSLPSFDRGGGYTF
TGTGCCAGCAGTTTACCTAGTTTTGACAGGGGCGGAGGCTACACCTTC
>.|.|TRBJ2-3|TRBV21-1
CASSKRSRTSGSLPDTQYF
TGTGCCAGCAGCAAACGAAGCAGGACTAGCGGGAGTTTGCCAGATACGCAGTATTTT
>TRBD1|.|TRBJ1-3|TRBV5-1
CASSSEAGGNGNTIYF
TGCGCCAGCAGCTCCGAAGCAGGGGGAAATGGAAACACCATATATTTT